This T cell receptor (beta chain) was sequenced for a study of chemoradiotherapy in HPV16-positive cancers. Study in general: Candidate HPV-specific T-cell clones and common TCR motifs came from functional assays in a couple of HPV16-positive patients.

Per germline, CDR1 SGHDN and CDR2 FVKESK. The length of the CDR3 is 15 residues. Trimming took off 2 bases at V and 6 bases at J, with 14 bases between the two ends. Measured with immunoSEQ multiplex PCR; TCRdb has only the in-frame clones, and not every one. This table holds 1,600 or so clones, 80% found once. Remarks on this clone: Its antigen is not known.

Study conclusions and caveats: Candidate HPV-specific clones and E7-related TCR motifs grew in tumor during treatment. The functional HPV-specific definition rests on just a couple of HPV16-positive patients. Better recurrence-free survival went with HPV-responsive T-cell expansion in HPV16-positive patients.

The source of this sequence is a human donor with HPV-associated anogenital cancer. Sequenced here: tumor tissue, sampled from a patient who underwent chemoradiotherapy. V is TRBV14 and J is TRBJ2-1, with D maybe TRBD2 (6 bases). CDR3 in amino acids: CASSQPGLPGNEQFF. In DNA form, the CDR3 reads TGTGCCAGCAGCCAACCGGGACTCCCGGGCAATGAGCAGTTCTTC.